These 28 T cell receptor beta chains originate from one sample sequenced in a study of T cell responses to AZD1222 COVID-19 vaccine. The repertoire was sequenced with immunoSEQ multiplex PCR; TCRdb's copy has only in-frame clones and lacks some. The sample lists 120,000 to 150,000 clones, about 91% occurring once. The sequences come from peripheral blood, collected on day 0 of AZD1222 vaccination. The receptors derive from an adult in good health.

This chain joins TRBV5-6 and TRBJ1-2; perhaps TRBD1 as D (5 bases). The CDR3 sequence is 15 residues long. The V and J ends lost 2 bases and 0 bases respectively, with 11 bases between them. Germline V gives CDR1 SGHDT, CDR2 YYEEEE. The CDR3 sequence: CASSFVVGPNYGYTF. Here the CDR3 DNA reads TGTGCCAGCAGCTTCGTAGTGGGACCTAACTATGGCTACACCTTC.

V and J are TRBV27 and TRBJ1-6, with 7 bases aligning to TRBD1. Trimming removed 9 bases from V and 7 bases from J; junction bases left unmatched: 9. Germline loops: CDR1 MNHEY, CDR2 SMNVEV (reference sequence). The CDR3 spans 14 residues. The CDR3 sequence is CASLQGKGNSPLHF. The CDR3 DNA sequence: TGTGCCAGTTTACAGGGGAAAGGGAATTCACCCCTCCACTTT.

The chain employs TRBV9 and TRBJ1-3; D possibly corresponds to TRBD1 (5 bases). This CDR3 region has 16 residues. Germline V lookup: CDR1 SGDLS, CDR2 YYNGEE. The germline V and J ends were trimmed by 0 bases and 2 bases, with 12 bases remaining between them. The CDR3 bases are TGTGCCAGCAGCGTAGACAAGGCAGGGACTGGAAACACCATATATTTT. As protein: CASSVDKAGTGNTIYF.

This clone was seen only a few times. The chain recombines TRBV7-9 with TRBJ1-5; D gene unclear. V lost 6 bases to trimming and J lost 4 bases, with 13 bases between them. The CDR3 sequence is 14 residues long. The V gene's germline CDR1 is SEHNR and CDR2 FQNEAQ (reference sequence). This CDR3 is CASRPEGENQPQHF. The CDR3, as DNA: TGTGCCAGCAGGCCGGAGGGTGAGAATCAGCCCCAGCATTTT.

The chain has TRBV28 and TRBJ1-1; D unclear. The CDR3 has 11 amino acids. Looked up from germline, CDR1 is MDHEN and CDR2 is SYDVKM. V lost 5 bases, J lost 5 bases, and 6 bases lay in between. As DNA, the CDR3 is TGTGCCAGCAGTGCCCGGACTGAAGCTTTCTTT. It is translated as CASSARTEAFF. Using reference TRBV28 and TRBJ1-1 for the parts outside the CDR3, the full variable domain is DVKVTQSSRYLVKRTGEKVFLECVQDMDHENMFWYRQDPGLGLRLIYFSYDVKMKEKGDIPEGYSVSREKKERFSLILESASTNQTSMYLCASSARTEAFFGQGTRLTVV.

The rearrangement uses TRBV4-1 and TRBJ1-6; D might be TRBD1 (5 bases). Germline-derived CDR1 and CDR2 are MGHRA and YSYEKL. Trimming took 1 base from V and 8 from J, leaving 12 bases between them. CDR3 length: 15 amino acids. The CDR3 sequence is CASSQGPGYDSPLHF. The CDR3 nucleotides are TGCGCCAGCAGCCAAGGGCCAGGGTATGATTCACCCCTCCACTTT.

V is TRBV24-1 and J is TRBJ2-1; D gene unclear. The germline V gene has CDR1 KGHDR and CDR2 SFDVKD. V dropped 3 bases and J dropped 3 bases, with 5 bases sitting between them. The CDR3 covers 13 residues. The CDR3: CATSDAHYNEQFF. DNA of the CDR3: TGTGCCACCAGTGATGCGCACTACAATGAGCAGTTCTTC.

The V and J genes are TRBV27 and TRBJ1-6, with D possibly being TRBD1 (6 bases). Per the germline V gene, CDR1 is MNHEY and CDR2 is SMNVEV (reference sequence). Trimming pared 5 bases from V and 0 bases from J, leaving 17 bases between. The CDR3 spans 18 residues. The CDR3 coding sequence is TGTGCCAGCAGTGCTGGGACACCAGGAAGCTCCTATAATTCACCCCTCCACTTT. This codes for CASSAGTPGSSYNSPLHF.

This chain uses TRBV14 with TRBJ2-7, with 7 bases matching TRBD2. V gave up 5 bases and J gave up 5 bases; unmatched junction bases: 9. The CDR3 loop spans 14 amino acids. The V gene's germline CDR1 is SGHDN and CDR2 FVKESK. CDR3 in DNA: TGTGCCAGCAGCTGGTTTAGCGGGCGCGACGAGCAGTACTTC. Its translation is CASSWFSGRDEQYF.

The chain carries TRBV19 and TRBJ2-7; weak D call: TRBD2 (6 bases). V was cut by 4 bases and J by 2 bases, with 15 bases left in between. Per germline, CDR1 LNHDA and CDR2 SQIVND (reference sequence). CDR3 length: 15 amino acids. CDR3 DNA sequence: TGTGCCAGTAGTAGTAGCGGTTCCGGGCCCTACGAGCAGTACTTC. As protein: CASSSSGSGPYEQYF. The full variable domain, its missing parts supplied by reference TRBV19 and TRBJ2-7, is DGGITQSPKYLFRKEGQNVTLSCEQNLNHDAMYWYRQDPGQGLRLIYYSQIVNDFQKGDIAEGYSVSREKKESFPLTVTSAQKNPTAFYLCASSSSGSGPYEQYFGPGTRLTVT.

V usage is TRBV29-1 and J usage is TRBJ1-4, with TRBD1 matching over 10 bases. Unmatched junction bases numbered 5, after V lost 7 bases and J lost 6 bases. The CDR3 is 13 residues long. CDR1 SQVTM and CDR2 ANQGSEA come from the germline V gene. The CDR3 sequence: CSGGQGGHEKLFF. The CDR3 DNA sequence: TGCAGCGGTGGACAGGGGGGACATGAAAAACTGTTTTTT.

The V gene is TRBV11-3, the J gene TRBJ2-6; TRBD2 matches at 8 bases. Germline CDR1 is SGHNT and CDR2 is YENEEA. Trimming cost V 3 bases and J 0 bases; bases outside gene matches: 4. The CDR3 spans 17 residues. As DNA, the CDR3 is TGTGCCAGCAGCTTCAGCCTAGCGGGCTCTGGGGCCAACGTCCTGACTTTC. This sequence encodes CASSFSLAGSGANVLTF.

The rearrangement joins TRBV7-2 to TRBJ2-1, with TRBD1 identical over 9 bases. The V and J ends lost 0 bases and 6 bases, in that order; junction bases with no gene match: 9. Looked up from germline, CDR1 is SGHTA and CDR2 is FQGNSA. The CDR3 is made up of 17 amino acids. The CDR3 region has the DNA TGTGCCAGCAGCTTAGCGACAGGGGGTTCATGGAGCAATGAGCAGTTCTTC. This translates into CASSLATGGSWSNEQFF.

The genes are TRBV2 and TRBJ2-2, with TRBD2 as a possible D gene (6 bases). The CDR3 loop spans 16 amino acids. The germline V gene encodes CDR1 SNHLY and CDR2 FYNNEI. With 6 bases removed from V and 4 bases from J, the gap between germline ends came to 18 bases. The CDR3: CASRDRQIAVTGELFF. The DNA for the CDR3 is TGTGCCAGCAGGGACCGGCAGATAGCGGTCACCGGGGAGCTGTTTTTT.

The CDR3 reads CSVEARWRNTEAFF. CDR3 DNA: TGCAGCGTTGAGGCCCGTTGGCGGAACACTGAAGCTTTCTTT. The gene calls are TRBV29-1 and TRBJ1-1; D ambiguous. The germline V and J ends were trimmed by 3 bases and 1 base, with 12 bases remaining between them. CDR3 length: 14 amino acids. CDR1 and CDR2 from the germline V gene are SQVTM and ANQGSEA.

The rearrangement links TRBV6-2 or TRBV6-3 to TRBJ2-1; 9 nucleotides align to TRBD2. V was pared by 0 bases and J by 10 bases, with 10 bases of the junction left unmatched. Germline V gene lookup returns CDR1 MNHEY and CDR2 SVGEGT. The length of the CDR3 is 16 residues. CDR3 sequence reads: CASSYSAQRGAPEQFF. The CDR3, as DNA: TGTGCCAGCAGTTACTCGGCCCAGCGGGGGGCACCCGAGCAGTTCTTC.

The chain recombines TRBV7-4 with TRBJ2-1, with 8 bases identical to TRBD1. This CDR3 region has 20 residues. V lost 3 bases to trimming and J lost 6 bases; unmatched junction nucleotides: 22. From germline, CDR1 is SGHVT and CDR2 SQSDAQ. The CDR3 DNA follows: TGTGCCAGCAGCTTTAAAGGGACAGGCTCAATGGACGGGGGTTCCAATGAGCAGTTCTTC. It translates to CASSFKGTGSMDGGSNEQFF.

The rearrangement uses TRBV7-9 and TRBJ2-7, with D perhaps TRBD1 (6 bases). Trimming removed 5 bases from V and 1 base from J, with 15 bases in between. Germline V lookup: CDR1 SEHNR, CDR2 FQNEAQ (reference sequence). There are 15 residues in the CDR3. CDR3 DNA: TGTGCCAGCAGCCGCTCTACCGGACAGTCCTACGAGCAGTACTTC. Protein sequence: CASSRSTGQSYEQYF. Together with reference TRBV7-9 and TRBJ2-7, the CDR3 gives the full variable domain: DTGVSQNPRHKITKRGQNVTFRCDPISEHNRLYWYRQTLGQGPEFLTYFQNEAQLEKSRLLSDRFSAERPKGSFSTLEIQRTEQGDSAMYLCASSRSTGQSYEQYFGPGTRLTVT.

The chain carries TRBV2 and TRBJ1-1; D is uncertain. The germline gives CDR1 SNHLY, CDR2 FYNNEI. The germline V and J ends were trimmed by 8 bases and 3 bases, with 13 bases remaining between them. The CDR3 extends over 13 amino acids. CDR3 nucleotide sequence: TGTGCCAGCGCCCCCGCTGAGGACACTGAAGCTTTCTTT. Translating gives CASAPAEDTEAFF.

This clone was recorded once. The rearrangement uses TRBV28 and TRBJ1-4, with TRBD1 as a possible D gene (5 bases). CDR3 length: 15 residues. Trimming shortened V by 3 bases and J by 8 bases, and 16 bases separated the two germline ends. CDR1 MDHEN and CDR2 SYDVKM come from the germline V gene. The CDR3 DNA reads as TGTGCCAGCAGTTTGGCGGGACGAACGAGCGAAAAACTGTTTTTT. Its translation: CASSLAGRTSEKLFF.

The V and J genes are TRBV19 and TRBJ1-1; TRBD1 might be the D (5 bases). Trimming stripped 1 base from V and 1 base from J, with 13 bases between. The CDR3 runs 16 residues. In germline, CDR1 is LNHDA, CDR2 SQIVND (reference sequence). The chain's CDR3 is CASSIGGGMENTEAFF. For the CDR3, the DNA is TGTGCCAGTAGTATAGGGGGGGGGATGGAGAACACTGAAGCTTTCTTT.

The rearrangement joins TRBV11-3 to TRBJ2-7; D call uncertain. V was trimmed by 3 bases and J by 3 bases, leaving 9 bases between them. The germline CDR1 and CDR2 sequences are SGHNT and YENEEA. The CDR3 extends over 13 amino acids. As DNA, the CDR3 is TGTGCCAGCAGCTTTGTTAGTAACTACGAGCAGTACTTC. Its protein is CASSFVSNYEQYF.

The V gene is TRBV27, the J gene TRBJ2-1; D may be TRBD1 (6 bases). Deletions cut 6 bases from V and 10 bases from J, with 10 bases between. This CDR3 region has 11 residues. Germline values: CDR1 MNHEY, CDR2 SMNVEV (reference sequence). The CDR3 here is CASSRDREQFF. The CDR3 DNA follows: TGTGCCAGCAGCCGAGACAGGGAGCAGTTCTTC.

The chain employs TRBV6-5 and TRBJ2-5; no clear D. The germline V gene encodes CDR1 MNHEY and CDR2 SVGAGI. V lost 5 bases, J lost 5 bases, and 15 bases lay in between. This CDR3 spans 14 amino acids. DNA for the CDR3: TGTGCCAGCAGTAGGACCGGGCCACGGGAGACCCAGTACTTC. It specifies CASSRTGPRETQYF.

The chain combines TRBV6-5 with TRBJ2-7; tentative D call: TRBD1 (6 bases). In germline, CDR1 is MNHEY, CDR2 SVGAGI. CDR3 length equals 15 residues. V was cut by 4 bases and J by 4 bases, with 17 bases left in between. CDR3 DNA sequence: TGTGCCAGCAGTTCGGATCCTTACAGGGATTACGAGCAGTACTTC. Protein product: CASSSDPYRDYEQYF.

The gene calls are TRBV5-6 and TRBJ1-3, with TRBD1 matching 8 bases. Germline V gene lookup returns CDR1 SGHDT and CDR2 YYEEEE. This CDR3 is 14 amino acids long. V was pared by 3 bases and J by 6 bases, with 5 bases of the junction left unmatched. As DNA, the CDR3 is TGTGCCAGCAGCTCAGGGGGCGAACCAAACACCATATATTTT. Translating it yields CASSSGGEPNTIYF.

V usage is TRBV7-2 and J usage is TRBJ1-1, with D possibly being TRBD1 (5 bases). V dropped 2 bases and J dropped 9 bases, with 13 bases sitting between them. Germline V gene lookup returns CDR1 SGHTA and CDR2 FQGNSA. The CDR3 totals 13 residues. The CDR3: CASSLNGTPKAFF. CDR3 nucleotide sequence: TGTGCCAGCAGCTTAAACGGGACTCCCAAAGCTTTCTTT.

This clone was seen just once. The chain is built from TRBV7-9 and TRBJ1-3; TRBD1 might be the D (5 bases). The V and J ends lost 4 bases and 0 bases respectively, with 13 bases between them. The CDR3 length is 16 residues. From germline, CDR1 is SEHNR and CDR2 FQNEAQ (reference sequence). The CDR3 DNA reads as TGTGCCAGCAGCTCAGGCGGGGGTAGCTCTGGAAACACCATATATTTT. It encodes CASSSGGGSSGNTIYF.